A single T cell receptor beta chain is shown here with its context. A few counts support this clone. The clone's antigen remains unknown. One base away there is no much larger clone; base qualities are not given. The data derive from a study of blood T cell repertoires in COVID-19 (TCRdb year 2020). Notes on the research overall: Samples from collaborators originated in the United States, Italy and Spain and spanned both the acute and convalescent phases of COVID-19. The repertoires were released in a freely available public database meant as a resource for research on the immune response to SARS-CoV-2. The samples were drawn from the first 160 participants of the ongoing ImmuneRACE study and from 950 to 1,500 subjects provided by 6 global collaborators. Sample metadata almost always included a de-identified subject ID, COVID-19 status, age in years and sex. Deeply sampled blood TCRbeta repertoires from subjects exposed to, actively infected with, or recovered from COVID-19 were included in the dataset. HLA class I and class II types, where available, came from metadata supplied by the sample provider rather than from assay-based typing. The prospective study material was composed of cDNA or gDNA derived from T cells, B-cell-depleted T cells, or PBMCs. The investigation overall reported the following: The quantity of clinical and demographic metadata differed by source and by participant and was supplied without curation.

TCRbeta CDR3 regions were amplified from genomic DNA using the immunoSEQ Assay, a bias-controlled multiplex PCR. From the authors' description of their analysis: The number of nucleated cells in each sample was estimated by amplification of reference gene primers within the assay. To quantify the absolute abundance of each unique TCRbeta CDR3 rearrangement, sequence reads were collapsed and filtered. For each sample, productive Simpson clonality was calculated by taking the square root of Simpson's diversity index across productive rearrangements. The source is immuneACCESS, and TCRdb retained only in-frame sequences with V and J called. Part of the clones is not carried over; for the studies checked, unresolved V genes explain less than half of this, and the remainder is unexplained. The V and J calls and clone size come from that table; D and trimming were worked out from the DNA. This sample comprises fewer than 90,000 clones, around 90% of them detected only once. Of the sample, over 12% falls within the top ten clones.

V is cut back by 5 bases and J by 2 bases, with 4 bases in the junction unmatched. Taken from cysteine to phenylalanine, the CDR3 has 14 residues. Kept here is only the CDR3 DNA, which spans 42 bases and is read in frame from base 1. CDR1 and CDR2 are drawn from the germline V gene: SGHRS, YFSETQ. Whole blood was collected in K2EDTA tubes by collaborating institutions according to the institutions' own protocols. For TCRbeta analysis, collaborators shipped samples as frozen whole blood, isolated PBMCs, or DNA extracted from either of those sample types. The clonotype comes from a male donor with acute or convalescent COVID-19. The V and J genes are TRBV5-1 and TRBJ1-1, with TRBD1 matching 9 junction bases. Sequences were obtained from peripheral blood. CDR3 loop: CASRLDRGNTEAFF. The nucleotide sequence is TGCGCCAGCAGACTGGACAGGGGTAACACTGAAGCTTTCTTT.